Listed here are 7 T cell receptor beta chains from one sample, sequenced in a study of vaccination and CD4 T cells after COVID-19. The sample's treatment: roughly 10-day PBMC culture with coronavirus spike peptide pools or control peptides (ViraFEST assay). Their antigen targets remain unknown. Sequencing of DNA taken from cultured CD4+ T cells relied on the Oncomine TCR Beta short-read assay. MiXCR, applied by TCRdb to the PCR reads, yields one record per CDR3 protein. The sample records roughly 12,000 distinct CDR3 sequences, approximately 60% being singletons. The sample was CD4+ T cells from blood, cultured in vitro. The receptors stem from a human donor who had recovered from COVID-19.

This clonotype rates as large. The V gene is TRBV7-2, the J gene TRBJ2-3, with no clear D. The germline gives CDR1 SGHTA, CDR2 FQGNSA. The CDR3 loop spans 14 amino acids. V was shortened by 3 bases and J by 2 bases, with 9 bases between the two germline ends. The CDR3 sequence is CASSFSPATDTQYF. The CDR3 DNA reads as TGTGCCAGCAGCTTTAGCCCTGCCACAGATACGCAGTATTTT.

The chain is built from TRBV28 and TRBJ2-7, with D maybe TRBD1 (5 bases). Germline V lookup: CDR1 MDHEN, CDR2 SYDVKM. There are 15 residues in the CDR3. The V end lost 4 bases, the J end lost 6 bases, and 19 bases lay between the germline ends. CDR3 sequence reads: CASSSRTRARIEQYF. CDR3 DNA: TGTGCCAGCAGTTCACGGACAAGAGCACGTATCGAGCAGTACTTC.

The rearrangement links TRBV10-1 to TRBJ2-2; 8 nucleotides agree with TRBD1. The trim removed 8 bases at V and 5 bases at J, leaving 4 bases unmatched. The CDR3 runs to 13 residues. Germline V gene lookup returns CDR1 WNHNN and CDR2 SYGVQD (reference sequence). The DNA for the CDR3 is TGCGCCAGCCAGGACAGGGCAACCGGGGAGCTGTTTTTT. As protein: CASQDRATGELFF.

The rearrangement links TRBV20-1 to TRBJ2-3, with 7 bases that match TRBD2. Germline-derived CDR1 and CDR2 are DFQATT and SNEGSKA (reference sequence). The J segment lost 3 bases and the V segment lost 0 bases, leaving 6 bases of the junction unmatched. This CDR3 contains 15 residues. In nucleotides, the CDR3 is TGCAGTGCTAGAGATGGGCGGGAGTCGACAGATACGCAGTATTTT. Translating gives CSARDGRESTDTQYF.

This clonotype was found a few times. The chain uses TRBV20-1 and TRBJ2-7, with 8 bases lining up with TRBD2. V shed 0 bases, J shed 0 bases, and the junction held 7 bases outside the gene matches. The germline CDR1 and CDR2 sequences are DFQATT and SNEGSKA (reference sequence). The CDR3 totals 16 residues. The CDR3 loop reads CSARDLGGRPSYEQYF. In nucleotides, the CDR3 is TGCAGTGCTAGAGATCTCGGCGGGAGGCCCTCCTACGAGCAGTACTTC.

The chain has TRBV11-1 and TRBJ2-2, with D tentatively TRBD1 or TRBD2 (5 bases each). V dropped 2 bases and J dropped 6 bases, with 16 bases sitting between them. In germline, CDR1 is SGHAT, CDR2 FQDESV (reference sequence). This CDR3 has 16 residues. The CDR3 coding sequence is TGTGCCAGCAGCTTAACTCCGGGACCCCTCCCCGGGGAGCTGTTTTTT. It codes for CASSLTPGPLPGELFF.

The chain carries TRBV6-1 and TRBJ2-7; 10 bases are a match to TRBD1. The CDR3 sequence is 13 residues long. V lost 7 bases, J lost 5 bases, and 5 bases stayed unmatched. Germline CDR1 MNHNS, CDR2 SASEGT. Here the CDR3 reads CASNGQGVDEQYF. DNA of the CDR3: TGTGCCAGCAACGGACAGGGGGTCGACGAGCAGTACTTC.